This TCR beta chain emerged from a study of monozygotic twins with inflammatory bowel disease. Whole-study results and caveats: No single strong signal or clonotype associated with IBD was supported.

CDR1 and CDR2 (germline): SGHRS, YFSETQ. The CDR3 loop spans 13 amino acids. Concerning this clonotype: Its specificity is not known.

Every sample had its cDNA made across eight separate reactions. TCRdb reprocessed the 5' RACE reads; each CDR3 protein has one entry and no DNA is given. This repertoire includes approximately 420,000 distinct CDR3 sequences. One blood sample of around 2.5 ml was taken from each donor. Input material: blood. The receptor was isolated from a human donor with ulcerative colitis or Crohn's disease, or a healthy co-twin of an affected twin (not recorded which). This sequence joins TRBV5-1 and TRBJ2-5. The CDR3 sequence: CASSWGVRETQYF.